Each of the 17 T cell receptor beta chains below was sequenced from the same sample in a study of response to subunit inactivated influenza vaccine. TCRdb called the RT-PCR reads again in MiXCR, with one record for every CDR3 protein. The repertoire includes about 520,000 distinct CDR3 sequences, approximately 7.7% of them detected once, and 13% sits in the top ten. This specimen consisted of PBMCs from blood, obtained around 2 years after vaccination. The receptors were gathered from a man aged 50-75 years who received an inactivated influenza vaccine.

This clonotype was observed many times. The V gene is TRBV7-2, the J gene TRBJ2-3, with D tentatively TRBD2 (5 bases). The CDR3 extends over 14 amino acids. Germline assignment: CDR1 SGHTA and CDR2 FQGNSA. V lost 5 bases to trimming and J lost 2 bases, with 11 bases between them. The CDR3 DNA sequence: TGTGCCAGCAGCCTCTGGACTTACACAGATACGCAGTATTTT. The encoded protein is CASSLWTYTDTQYF.

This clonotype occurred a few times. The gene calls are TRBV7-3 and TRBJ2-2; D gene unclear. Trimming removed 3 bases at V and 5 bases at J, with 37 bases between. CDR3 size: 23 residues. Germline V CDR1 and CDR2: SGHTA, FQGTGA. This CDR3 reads CASSFRGVLISRYYERGTGELFF. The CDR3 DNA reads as TGTGCCAGCAGCTTTCGTGGAGTCCTCATCTCCCGCTATTACGAGCGCGGAACCGGGGAGCTGTTTTTT.

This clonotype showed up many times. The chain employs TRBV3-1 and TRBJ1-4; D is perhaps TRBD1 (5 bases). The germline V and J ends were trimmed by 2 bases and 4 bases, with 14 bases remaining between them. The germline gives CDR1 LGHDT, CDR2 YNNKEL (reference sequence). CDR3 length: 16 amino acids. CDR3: CASSQNLLGVNEKLFF. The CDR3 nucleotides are TGTGCCAGCAGCCAAAACCTACTAGGGGTTAATGAAAAACTGTTTTTT.

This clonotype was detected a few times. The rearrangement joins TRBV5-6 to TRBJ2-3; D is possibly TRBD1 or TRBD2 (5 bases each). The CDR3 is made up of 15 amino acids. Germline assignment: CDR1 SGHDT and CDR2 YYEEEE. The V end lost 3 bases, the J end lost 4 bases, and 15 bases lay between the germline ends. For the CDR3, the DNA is TGTGCCAGCAGCTGGGACCAAGGGCTGGCAGATACGCAGTATTTT. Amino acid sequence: CASSWDQGLADTQYF.

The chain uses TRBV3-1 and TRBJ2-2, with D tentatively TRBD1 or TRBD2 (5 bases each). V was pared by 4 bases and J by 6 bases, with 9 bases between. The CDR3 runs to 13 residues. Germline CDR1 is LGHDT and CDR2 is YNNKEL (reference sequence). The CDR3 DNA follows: TGTGCCAGCAGCCCTGGGGGACCCGGGGAGCTGTTTTTT. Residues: CASSPGGPGELFF. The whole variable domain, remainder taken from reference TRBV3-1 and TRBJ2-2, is DTAVSQTPKYLVTQMGNDKSIKCEQNLGHDTMYWYKQDSKKFLKIMFSYNNKELIINETVPNRFSPKSPDKAHLNLHINSLELGDSAVYFCASSPGGPGELFFGEGSRLTVL.

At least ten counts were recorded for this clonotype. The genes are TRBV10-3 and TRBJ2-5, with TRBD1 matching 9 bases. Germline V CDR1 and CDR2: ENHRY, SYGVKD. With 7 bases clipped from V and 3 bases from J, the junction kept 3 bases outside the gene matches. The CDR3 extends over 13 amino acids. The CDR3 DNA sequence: TGTGCCATCAAGCGGACAGGGGAAGAGACCCAGTACTTC. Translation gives CAIKRTGEETQYF.

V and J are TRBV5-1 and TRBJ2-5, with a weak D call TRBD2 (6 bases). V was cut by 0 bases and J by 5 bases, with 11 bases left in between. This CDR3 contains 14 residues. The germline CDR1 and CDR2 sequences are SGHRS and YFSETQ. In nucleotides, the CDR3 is TGCGCCAGCAGCTTGGGGAGGGAAGAGGAGACCCAGTACTTC. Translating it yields CASSLGREEETQYF.

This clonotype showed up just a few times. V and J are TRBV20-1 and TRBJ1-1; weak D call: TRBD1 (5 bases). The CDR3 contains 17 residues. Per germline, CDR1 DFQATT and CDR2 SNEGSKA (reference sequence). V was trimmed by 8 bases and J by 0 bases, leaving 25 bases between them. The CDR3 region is CSTRAQAGLLMNTEAFF. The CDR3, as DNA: TGCAGTACCCGAGCCCAGGCAGGGTTACTCATGAACACTGAAGCTTTCTTT.

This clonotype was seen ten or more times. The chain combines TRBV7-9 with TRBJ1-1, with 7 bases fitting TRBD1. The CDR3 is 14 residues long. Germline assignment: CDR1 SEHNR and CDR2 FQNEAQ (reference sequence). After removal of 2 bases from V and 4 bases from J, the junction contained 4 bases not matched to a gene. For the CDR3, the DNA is TGTGCCAGCAGCTTATCTACAGGGGTCACTGAAGCTTTCTTT. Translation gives CASSLSTGVTEAFF.

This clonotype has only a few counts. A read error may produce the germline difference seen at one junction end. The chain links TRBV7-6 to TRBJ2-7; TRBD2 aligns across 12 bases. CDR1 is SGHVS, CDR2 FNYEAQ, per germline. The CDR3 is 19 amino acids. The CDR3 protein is CASSLPSTSGSMGPYEQHF. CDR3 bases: TGTGCCAGCAGCTTACCGTCGACTAGCGGGAGCATGGGGCCCTACGAGCAGCACTTC.

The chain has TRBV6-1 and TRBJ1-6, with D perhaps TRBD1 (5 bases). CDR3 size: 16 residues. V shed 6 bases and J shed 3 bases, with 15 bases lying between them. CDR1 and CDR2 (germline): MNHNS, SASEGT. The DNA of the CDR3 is TGTGCCAGCAGCCACGGGGGTGTTGACTATAATTCACCCCTCCACTTT. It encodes CASSHGGVDYNSPLHF.

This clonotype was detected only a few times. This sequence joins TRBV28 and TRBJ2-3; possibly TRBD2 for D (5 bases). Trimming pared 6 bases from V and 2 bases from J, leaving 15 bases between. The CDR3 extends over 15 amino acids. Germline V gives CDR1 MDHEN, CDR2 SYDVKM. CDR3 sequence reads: CASSDPSFSTDTQYF. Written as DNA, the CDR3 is TGTGCCAGCAGCGACCCTAGCTTCTCCACAGATACGCAGTATTTT. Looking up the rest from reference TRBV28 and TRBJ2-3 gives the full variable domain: DVKVTQSSRYLVKRTGEKVFLECVQDMDHENMFWYRQDPGLGLRLIYFSYDVKMKEKGDIPEGYSVSREKKERFSLILESASTNQTSMYLCASSDPSFSTDTQYFGPGTRLTVL.

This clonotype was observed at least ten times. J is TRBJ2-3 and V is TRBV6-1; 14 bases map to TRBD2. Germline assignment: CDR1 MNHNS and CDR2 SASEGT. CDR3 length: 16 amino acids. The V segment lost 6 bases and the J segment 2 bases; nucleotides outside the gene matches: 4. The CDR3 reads CASRLTSGGATDTQYF. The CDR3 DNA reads TGTGCCAGCAGGCTGACTAGCGGGGGGGCCACAGATACGCAGTATTTT.

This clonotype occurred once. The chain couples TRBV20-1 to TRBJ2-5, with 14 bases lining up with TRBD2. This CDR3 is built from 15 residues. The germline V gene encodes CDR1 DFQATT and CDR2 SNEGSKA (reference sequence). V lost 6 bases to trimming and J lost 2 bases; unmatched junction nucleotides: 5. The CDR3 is CSAIGLAGGQETQYF. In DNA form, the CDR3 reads TGCAGTGCGATTGGACTAGCGGGGGGTCAAGAGACCCAGTACTTC.

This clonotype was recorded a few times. The CDR3 region has the DNA TGTGCCAGCAGCAAACGACTAGCGGGATTAACAGATACGCAGTATTTT. It codes for CASSKRLAGLTDTQYF. The chain uses TRBV11-2 and TRBJ2-3; TRBD2 aligns across 11 bases. This CDR3 has 16 amino acids. The ends lost 5 bases at V and 3 bases at J; junction bases unmatched: 7. The germline CDR1 and CDR2 sequences are SGHAT and FQNNGV.

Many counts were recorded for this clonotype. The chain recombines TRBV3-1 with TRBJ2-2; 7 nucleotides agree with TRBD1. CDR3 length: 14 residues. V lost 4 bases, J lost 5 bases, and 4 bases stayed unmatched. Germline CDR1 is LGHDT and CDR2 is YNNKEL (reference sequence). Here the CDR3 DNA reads TGTGCCAGCAGCCTCCTACAGGGGACCGGGGAGCTGTTTTTT. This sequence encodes CASSLLQGTGELFF.

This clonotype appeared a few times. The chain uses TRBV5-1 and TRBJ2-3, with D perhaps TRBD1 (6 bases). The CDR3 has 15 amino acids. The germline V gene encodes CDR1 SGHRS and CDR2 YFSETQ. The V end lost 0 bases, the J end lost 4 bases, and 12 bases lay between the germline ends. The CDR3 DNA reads TGCGCCAGCAGCTTGGGGGACATGAGGGCAGATACGCAGTATTTT. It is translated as CASSLGDMRADTQYF.